This TCR beta chain was captured by sequencing in a study of post-analysis software for immune sequencing data. Regarding the study as a whole: There was significantly lower normalized Chao1 diversity in multiple sclerosis patients than in controls. Patients carried five TRBV segments more frequently than controls did, and TRBV5-6, TRBV5-1 and TRBV20-1 were among them.

Included in the TCR beta cDNA libraries were unique molecular identifiers. MiXCR, run by TCRdb on the PCR reads, gives a single entry per CDR3 protein. The table lists roughly 800,000 distinct CDR3 sequences, 53% of them singletons. CDR1 DFQATT and CDR2 SNEGSKA come from the germline V gene (reference sequence). This CDR3 spans 11 amino acids. In the case of this clonotype: Its antigen is unknown.

The source is a girl under 18 with multiple sclerosis. V and J are TRBV20-1 and TRBJ2-7; 8 positions match TRBD2. The DNA end is a closer match to TRBJ2-5, so the J assignment may be wrong. Sample: blood. CDR3 in DNA: TGCAGTGCCAGGACTAGCGAGACCCAGTACTTC. Amino acids: CSARTSETQYF.